The 30 T cell receptor beta chains listed next were all sequenced from one sample in a study of T cells in narcolepsy. Measured with immunoSEQ multiplex PCR; TCRdb has only the in-frame clones, and not every one. This repertoire shows some 24,000 clones, 75% to 90% found once; its top ten account for approximately 1.3%. What was sequenced was CD45RA- memory CD4+ T cells from PBMCs. The receptor set was obtained from a human donor with narcolepsy.

J is TRBJ1-4 and V is TRBV5-4; D might be TRBD1 (6 bases). This CDR3 spans 16 amino acids. The V end was cut by 0 bases, the J end by 3 bases, with 12 bases between. Germline CDR1 is SGHNT and CDR2 is YYREEE (reference sequence). The CDR3 DNA reads TGTGCCAGCAGCTTGGGAGGGGGATGGGCTAATGAAAAACTGTTTTTT. It codes for CASSLGGGWANEKLFF.

The chain links TRBV5-5 to TRBJ2-2, with TRBD1 matching 7 bases. CDR3 length: 16 residues. Trimming cost V 0 bases and J 5 bases; bases outside gene matches: 7. Germline V gene data show CDR1 as SGHKS and CDR2 as YYEKEE (reference sequence). The DNA for the CDR3 is TGTGCCAGCAGCTTGGTAGGGGGCGCAGGTACCGGGGAGCTGTTTTTT. This gives the protein CASSLVGGAGTGELFF.

This chain links TRBV7-2 with TRBJ2-5; D is unclear. Trimming took 5 bases from V and 2 from J, leaving 6 bases between them. Germline CDR1 SGHTA, CDR2 FQGNSA. The CDR3 extends over 12 amino acids. The CDR3, as DNA: TGTGCCAGCAGCCGCGAACAAGAGACCCAGTACTTC. As protein: CASSREQETQYF.

V and J are TRBV28 and TRBJ2-2; 9 bases match TRBD2. The CDR3 contains 17 residues. J lost 3 bases, V lost 3 bases, and 8 bases had no gene match. Germline CDR1 MDHEN, CDR2 SYDVKM. CDR3 loop: CASSFTLTSGHTGELFF. In DNA, the CDR3 is TGTGCCAGCAGTTTTACCCTGACTAGCGGACACACCGGGGAGCTGTTTTTT.

The V gene is TRBV5-5, the J gene TRBJ1-3, with a weak D call TRBD1 (6 bases). The CDR3 runs 16 residues. V was pared by 1 base and J by 4 bases, with 15 bases between. Germline CDR1 is SGHKS and CDR2 is YYEKEE (reference sequence). CDR3 in amino acids: CASSLTRGASGNTIYF. In DNA, the CDR3 is TGTGCCAGCAGCTTGACCAGGGGAGCTTCCGGAAACACCATATATTTT.

The CDR3 nucleotides read TGTGCCAGCAGCCCCCTCACAGTTAGGGGTGAAAAACTGTTTTTT. This gives the protein CASSPLTVRGEKLFF. V usage is TRBV6-5 and J usage is TRBJ1-4; TRBD1 might be the D (5 bases). The germline V gene encodes CDR1 MNHEY and CDR2 SVGAGI. This CDR3 has 15 amino acids. V was trimmed by 6 bases and J by 7 bases, leaving 18 bases between them.

The chain couples TRBV28 to TRBJ1-4; 7 nucleotides match TRBD1. Trimming at V came to 7 bases and at J to 8 bases, leaving 13 bases not matched to a gene. The CDR3 loop spans 15 amino acids. The germline V gene has CDR1 MDHEN and CDR2 SYDVKM. The CDR3 reads CASTSSEGAGEKLFF. Here the CDR3 DNA reads TGTGCCAGCACCTCGAGTGAGGGGGCGGGAGAAAAACTGTTTTTT.

There are a few counts of this clone. The chain combines TRBV2 with TRBJ1-5, with D perhaps TRBD1 (5 bases). V shed 2 bases and J shed 7 bases, with 9 bases lying between them. Germline V CDR1 and CDR2: SNHLY, FYNNEI. This CDR3 comprises 13 residues. The CDR3: CASSEQGGQPQHF. The CDR3 DNA is TGTGCCAGCAGTGAACAGGGTGGACAGCCCCAGCATTTT.

This clone was detected only a few times. The V and J genes are TRBV5-1 and TRBJ2-6, with 7 bases matching TRBD1. CDR1 and CDR2 (germline): SGHRS, YFSETQ. The CDR3 spans 18 residues. Trimming took 4 bases from V and 0 from J; bases not matched to a gene: 10. The DNA of the CDR3 is TGCGCCAGCAGCGAACCCGGGACAGCCCCCTCTGGGGCCAACGTCCTGACTTTC. Protein product: CASSEPGTAPSGANVLTF.

This clone was detected once. The V gene is TRBV9, the J gene TRBJ2-7; 8 bases agree with TRBD2. V trimming: 4 bases; J trimming: 2 bases; junction bases outside the gene matches: 14. This CDR3 spans 17 amino acids. Germline CDR1 SGDLS, CDR2 YYNGEE. The CDR3 DNA reads TGTGCCAGCAGCAAAAACCCCGGGGGGGACACCGCCTACGAGCAGTACTTC. Protein: CASSKNPGGDTAYEQYF.

The gene calls are TRBV6-1 and TRBJ1-1; TRBD1 might be the D (5 bases). V gave up 3 bases and J gave up 1 base, with 15 bases separating them. The CDR3 totals 16 residues. Per germline, CDR1 MNHNS and CDR2 SASEGT. CDR3 coding DNA: TGTGCCAGCAGTGATCGGGCAGGGAGGGCGAACACTGAAGCTTTCTTT. It translates to CASSDRAGRANTEAFF.

The chain carries TRBV25-1 and TRBJ1-2, with D perhaps matching TRBD1 (5 bases). V lost 7 bases to trimming and J lost 5 bases, with 14 bases between them. Germline CDR1 MGHDK, CDR2 SYGVNS. The CDR3 runs to 13 residues. In DNA form, the CDR3 reads TGTGCCAGCACTAAACCGGGGGATTATGGCTACACCTTC. Protein product: CASTKPGDYGYTF.

This clone appeared a few times. The chain has TRBV10-2 and TRBJ1-3, with unresolved D. Germline V gene sequence: CDR1 WSHSY, CDR2 SAAADI. The CDR3 length is 10 residues. The ends were cut back, 10 bases at V and 7 bases at J, with 8 bases in the middle. The CDR3 loop reads CATGENTIYF. In DNA form, the CDR3 reads TGCGCCACCGGGGAGAACACCATATATTTT.

This CDR3 reads CASSFPTREHEQYF. In DNA, the CDR3 is TGCGCCAGCAGCTTCCCAACTAGGGAACACGAGCAGTACTTC. This sequence joins TRBV5-1 and TRBJ2-7, with a tentative D call TRBD2 (5 bases). The CDR3 runs 14 residues. Trimming took off 2 bases at V and 5 bases at J, with 14 bases between the two ends. Germline CDR1 reads SGHRS; CDR2 reads YFSETQ. Looking up the rest from reference TRBV5-1 and TRBJ2-7 gives the full variable domain: KAGVTQTPRYLIKTRGQQVTLSCSPISGHRSVSWYQQTPGQGLQFLFEYFSETQRNKGNFPGRFSGRQFSNSRSEMNVSTLELGDSALYLCASSFPTREHEQYFGPGTRLTVT.

V and J are TRBV5-6 and TRBJ2-1; a possible D gene is TRBD1 (5 bases). Germline V gene data show CDR1 as SGHDT and CDR2 as YYEEEE. The CDR3 is 13 amino acids. Trimming took 2 bases from V and 4 from J, leaving 7 bases between them. For the CDR3, the DNA is TGTGCCAGCAGCTTATCAGGGTACAATGAGCAGTTCTTC. Translated: CASSLSGYNEQFF.

V is TRBV6-5 and J is TRBJ2-1; 9 bases are a match to TRBD1. The CDR3 has 15 residues. Germline V lookup: CDR1 MNHEY, CDR2 SVGAGI. J was trimmed by 9 bases and V by 4 bases; bases with no gene match: 10. The CDR3 sequence: CASSSPGQGRVEQFF. DNA of the CDR3: TGTGCCAGCAGTTCCCCGGGACAGGGACGGGTTGAGCAGTTCTTC.

The chain combines TRBV9 with TRBJ1-1; D is uncertain. The CDR3 spans 14 residues. The V and J ends lost 4 bases and 3 bases respectively, with 13 bases between them. CDR1 is SGDLS, CDR2 YYNGEE, per germline. CDR3 residues: CASSREAGDTEAFF. In nucleotides, the CDR3 is TGTGCCAGCAGCAGGGAGGCCGGGGACACTGAAGCTTTCTTT. The full variable domain, with the rest looked up from reference TRBV9 and TRBJ1-1, is DSGVTQTPKHLITATGQRVTLRCSPRSGDLSVYWYQQSLDQGLQFLIQYYNGEERAKGNILERFSAQQFPDLHSELNLSSLELGDSALYFCASSREAGDTEAFFGQGTRLTVV.

The chain couples TRBV18 to TRBJ1-5, with 8 bases fitting TRBD1. This CDR3 contains 15 residues. V was pared by 1 base and J by 4 bases, with 3 bases of the junction left unmatched. CDR1 is KGHSH, CDR2 LQKENI, per germline. The CDR3 bases are TGTGCCAGCTCACCACAGGGACAGGTGAATCAGCCCCAGCATTTT. Translating it yields CASSPQGQVNQPQHF. Full variable domain (outside the CDR3, taken from reference TRBV18 and TRBJ1-5): NAGVMQNPRHLVRRRGQEARLRCSPMKGHSHVYWYRQLPEEGLKFMVYLQKENIIDESGMPKERFSAEFPKEGPSILRIQQVVRGDSAAYFCASSPQGQVNQPQHFGDGTRLSIL.

The chain combines TRBV9 with TRBJ2-3; 10 positions match TRBD2. This CDR3 has 16 residues. Germline CDR1 and CDR2: SGDLS and YYNGEE. V was clipped by 0 bases and J by 2 bases; unmatched bases: 3. The CDR3 region is CASSVEAGGHTDTQYF. The CDR3 DNA is TGTGCCAGCAGCGTAGAAGCGGGAGGGCACACAGATACGCAGTATTTT.

This clone was seen more than once but under ten times. The chain recombines TRBV10-3 with TRBJ2-7; tentatively, D is TRBD2 (5 bases). Looked up from germline, CDR1 is ENHRY and CDR2 is SYGVKD. This CDR3 is built from 14 residues. Deletions cut 0 bases from V and 3 bases from J, with 9 bases between. The CDR3 is CAISESAGRYEQYF. CDR3 in DNA: TGTGCCATCAGTGAGTCTGCGGGCCGCTACGAGCAGTACTTC.

The V call is TRBV5-1, the J call TRBJ2-5, with a tentative D call TRBD2 (5 bases). The germline V and J ends were trimmed by 2 bases and 4 bases, with 15 bases remaining between them. CDR1 SGHRS and CDR2 YFSETQ come from the germline V gene. The CDR3 totals 15 residues. CDR3 region: CASSFYGNVGETQYF. Here the CDR3 DNA reads TGCGCCAGCAGCTTTTACGGGAATGTGGGAGAGACCCAGTACTTC.

In DNA, the CDR3 is TGTGCCTGGAGTGCCGGACTAGCGGGCTACAATGAGCAGTTCTTC. It is translated as CAWSAGLAGYNEQFF. This chain uses TRBV30 with TRBJ2-1; TRBD2 agrees at 11 bases. CDR1 GTSNPN and CDR2 SVGIG come from the germline V gene (reference sequence). The junction had 2 bases not matched to a gene; V was cut back by 1 base and J by 3 bases. The CDR3 loop spans 15 amino acids.

The V gene is TRBV18, the J gene TRBJ1-2; maybe TRBD1 (5 bases). The CDR3 runs to 13 residues. Germline-derived CDR1 and CDR2 are KGHSH and LQKENI. V gave up 3 bases and J gave up 3 bases, with 8 bases separating them. CDR3 DNA: TGTGCCAGCTCACCGGAGGGGTACTATGGCTACACCTTC. Translated, it gives CASSPEGYYGYTF.

The chain couples TRBV19 to TRBJ1-2, with TRBD1 as a possible D gene (5 bases). This CDR3 is built from 15 residues. V was clipped by 7 bases and J by 7 bases, with 22 bases between them. Germline CDR1 LNHDA, CDR2 SQIVND (reference sequence). The CDR3 DNA reads TGTGCCAGTACCTCCTCAGGGAATTTCCGCTCTGGCTACACCTTC. This encodes CASTSSGNFRSGYTF.

The chain links TRBV2 to TRBJ2-7; a weak D match, TRBD1 (5 bases). The CDR3 runs 14 residues. Trimming took 7 bases from V and 1 from J, leaving 14 bases between them. CDR1 is SNHLY, CDR2 FYNNEI, per germline. This CDR3 reads CASMGQVTSYEQYF. Here the CDR3 DNA reads TGTGCCAGCATGGGGCAGGTTACTTCCTACGAGCAGTACTTC.

The genes are TRBV15 and TRBJ2-7, with D possibly TRBD2 on 6 matching bases. Germline-derived CDR1 and CDR2 are LNHNV and YYDKDF (reference sequence). CDR3 length equals 14 residues. Between the trimmed V and J ends, which lost 3 bases and 8 bases, there was a span of 17 bases. CDR3 region: CATSREGDITKQYF. The DNA of the CDR3 is TGTGCCACCAGCAGGGAGGGTGACATTACTAAGCAGTACTTC. The entire variable domain, with the rest obtained from reference TRBV15 and TRBJ2-7, is as follows: DAMVIQNPRYQVTQFGKPVTLSCSQTLNHNVMYWYQQKSSQAPKLLFHYYDKDFNNEADTPDNFQSRRPNTSFCFLDIRSPGLGDTAMYLCATSREGDITKQYFGPGTRLTVT.

DNA for the CDR3: TGTGCCACCAGCAGAGATCTGGCGGTCTCTGGAAACACCATATATTTT. It specifies CATSRDLAVSGNTIYF. The chain has TRBV15 and TRBJ1-3; D gene uncertain. The CDR3 is made up of 16 amino acids. Germline V lookup: CDR1 LNHNV, CDR2 YYDKDF (reference sequence). Trimming pared 0 bases from V and 0 bases from J, leaving 9 bases between. The full variable domain, rest sourced from reference TRBV15 and TRBJ1-3, is DAMVIQNPRYQVTQFGKPVTLSCSQTLNHNVMYWYQQKSSQAPKLLFHYYDKDFNNEADTPDNFQSRRPNTSFCFLDIRSPGLGDTAMYLCATSRDLAVSGNTIYFGEGSWLTVV.

CDR3 nucleotide sequence: TGTGCCAGCAGCACCTGGACAGGGGGCGTTACGGGACTAGCAAACGAGCAGTACTTC. Its protein product is CASSTWTGGVTGLANEQYF. The chain employs TRBV11-2 and TRBJ2-7, with TRBD1 matching over 11 bases. The CDR3 contains 19 residues. The ends lost 5 bases at V and 5 bases at J; junction bases unmatched: 20. Germline-derived CDR1 and CDR2 are SGHAT and FQNNGV.

The chain links TRBV5-1 to TRBJ2-1, with 7 bases fitting TRBD1. Germline V lookup: CDR1 SGHRS, CDR2 YFSETQ. CDR3 length: 15 amino acids. J gave up 2 bases and V 4 bases, and 6 bases lay outside the gene matches. DNA of the CDR3: TGCGCCAGCAGCCCGACAGGGAACACCTACAATGAGCAGTTCTTC. This translates into CASSPTGNTYNEQFF.

This clone was found a few times. This chain links TRBV28 with TRBJ1-1; 7 positions agree with TRBD1. Germline V gene lookup returns CDR1 MDHEN and CDR2 SYDVKM. The CDR3 is 16 amino acids. Trimming at V came to 7 bases and at J to 11 bases, leaving 22 bases not matched to a gene. In DNA form, the CDR3 reads TGTGCCAGCAATGGGCAATTGGACAGGCTCACCTTTGGCGCTTTCTTT. It codes for CASNGQLDRLTFGAFF. Variable domain in full (rest from reference TRBV28 and TRBJ1-1): DVKVTQSSRYLVKRTGEKVFLECVQDMDHENMFWYRQDPGLGLRLIYFSYDVKMKEKGDIPEGYSVSREKKERFSLILESASTNQTSMYLCASNGQLDRLTFGAFFGQGTRLTVV.